One sample yielded the 32 T cell receptor beta chains listed below, sequenced in a study of T cell changes during pregnancy in multiple sclerosis. Sequencing used immunoSEQ multiplex PCR; TCRdb keeps in-frame clones, though not all of them. The sample contains 90,000 to 95,000 clones, around 93% of which appear only once. Sequenced material: peripheral blood, taken before pregnancy. All receptors derive from a female donor with multiple sclerosis, enrolled in a pregnancy study.

The V and J genes are TRBV6-6 and TRBJ1-4; D is possibly TRBD1 (5 bases). V was shortened by 0 bases and J by 8 bases, with 10 bases between the two germline ends. In germline, CDR1 is MNHNY, CDR2 SVGAGI (reference sequence). The CDR3 is made up of 14 amino acids. The CDR3 protein is CASSYSGPVEKLFF. In nucleotides, the CDR3 is TGTGCCAGCAGTTACTCGGGGCCAGTGGAAAAACTGTTTTTT.

V and J are TRBV9 and TRBJ1-5, with a possible D match to TRBD1 (6 bases). Germline loops: CDR1 SGDLS, CDR2 YYNGEE. The CDR3 consists of 15 residues. The V gene lost 0 bases and the J gene lost 7 bases, with 14 bases spanning the gap. CDR3 loop: CASSVEGQRGQPQHF. The CDR3 coding sequence is TGTGCCAGCAGCGTAGAGGGACAAAGGGGACAGCCCCAGCATTTT.

The CDR3 DNA sequence: TGTGCCATCAGGGGTCAGGGGGCAAATGGCTACACCTTC. Its protein product is CAIRGQGANGYTF. The chain employs TRBV10-3 and TRBJ1-2; 8 positions agree with TRBD1. CDR1 and CDR2 (germline): ENHRY, SYGVKD. The ends lost 6 bases at V and 6 bases at J; junction bases unmatched: 6. The CDR3 is 13 amino acids.

The V gene is TRBV27, the J gene TRBJ1-4; D is undetermined. The CDR3 length is 14 residues. The V end lost 5 bases, the J end lost 7 bases, and 14 bases lay between the germline ends. Germline V lookup: CDR1 MNHEY, CDR2 SMNVEV (reference sequence). CDR3 in amino acids: CASSSLVGSEKLFF. For the CDR3, the DNA is TGTGCCAGCAGTAGCTTGGTCGGGAGTGAAAAACTGTTTTTT. The variable domain in full, completed from reference TRBV27 and TRBJ1-4, reads EAQVTQNPRYLITVTGKKLTVTCSQNMNHEYMSWYRQDPGLGLRQIYYSMNVEVTDKGDVPEGYKVSRKEKRNFPLILESPSPNQTSLYFCASSSLVGSEKLFFGSGTQLSVL.

This chain joins TRBV18 and TRBJ2-2; 8 bases fit TRBD1. The V gene's germline CDR1 is KGHSH and CDR2 LQKENI. This CDR3 contains 16 residues. J lost 4 bases, V lost 0 bases, and 4 bases had no gene match. The CDR3 bases are TGTGCCAGCTCACCACCGAGGACAGGGTTCACCGGGGAGCTGTTTTTT. Its translation: CASSPPRTGFTGELFF.

This chain uses TRBV5-1 with TRBJ2-7, with D possibly TRBD2 on 5 matching bases. Germline loops: CDR1 SGHRS, CDR2 YFSETQ. Trimming shortened V by 0 bases and J by 2 bases, and 12 bases separated the two germline ends. This CDR3 has 15 amino acids. CDR3 amino acids: CASSLGRAGPYEQYF. CDR3 DNA: TGCGCCAGCAGCTTGGGCCGCGCGGGTCCCTACGAGCAGTACTTC.

The chain couples TRBV7-2 to TRBJ2-5; 11 bases agree with TRBD2. Losses at the gene ends were 1 base for V and 1 base for J; bases not matched to a gene: 2. The CDR3 runs 16 residues. Germline V gives CDR1 SGHTA, CDR2 FQGNSA. The CDR3, as DNA: TGTGCCAGCAGCTTAGTTAGCGGGGGGGCCCAAGAGACCCAGTACTTC. Amino acids: CASSLVSGGAQETQYF. The full variable domain, rest sourced from reference TRBV7-2 and TRBJ2-5, is GAGVSQSPSNKVTEKGKDVELRCDPISGHTALYWYRQSLGQGLEFLIYFQGNSAPDKSGLPSDRFSAERTGGSVSTLTIQRTQQEDSAVYLCASSLVSGGAQETQYFGPGTRLLVL.

The chain couples TRBV7-8 to TRBJ2-4; D remains ambiguous. Deletions cut 5 bases from V and 5 bases from J, with 13 bases between. This CDR3 contains 14 residues. Germline CDR1 reads SGHVS; CDR2 reads FQNEAQ. CDR3 protein: CASSQTRGQNIQYF. DNA for the CDR3: TGTGCCAGCAGCCAGACCCGCGGCCAAAACATTCAGTACTTC.

J is TRBJ2-5 and V is TRBV7-9; D gene unclear. This CDR3 comprises 15 residues. V lost 7 bases and J lost 4, with 19 bases in between. Germline V gene sequence: CDR1 SEHNR, CDR2 FQNEAQ (reference sequence). The chain's CDR3 is CASTPPGRTPETQYF. The CDR3 region has the DNA TGTGCCAGCACCCCACCGGGTCGAACCCCAGAGACCCAGTACTTC.

V usage is TRBV18 and J usage is TRBJ2-5, with a possible D match to TRBD2 (6 bases). Looked up from germline, CDR1 is KGHSH and CDR2 is LQKENI. This CDR3 region has 13 residues. V lost 2 bases and J lost 4, with 8 bases in between. The CDR3 DNA sequence: TGTGCCAGCTCACCAGGGACTGGAGAGACCCAGTACTTC. Translation: CASSPGTGETQYF.

Details on this clone: Other DNA variants within this sample encode the same CDR3. The chain carries TRBV18 and TRBJ2-3; the D gene is possibly TRBD1 (5 bases). V gave up 3 bases and J gave up 1 base, with 11 bases separating them. Germline values: CDR1 KGHSH, CDR2 LQKENI. The CDR3 loop spans 15 amino acids. The CDR3 region has the DNA TGTGCCAGCTCACCCCCTGGGGCAGGCACAGATACGCAGTATTTT. It codes for CASSPPGAGTDTQYF.

The chain recombines TRBV5-4 with TRBJ2-3, with 9 nucleotides matching TRBD1. Germline CDR1 reads SGHNT; CDR2 reads YYREEE (reference sequence). V shed 6 bases, J shed 11 bases, and the junction held 13 bases outside the gene matches. The CDR3 spans 14 residues. CDR3 DNA: TGTGCCAGCAAGGGACAGGGCACAGGGGAGGGGCAGTATTTT. Protein: CASKGQGTGEGQYF.

The rearrangement joins TRBV5-1 to TRBJ2-1; TRBD1 agrees at 7 bases. Germline lookup yields CDR1 SGHRS and CDR2 YFSETQ. V dropped 3 bases and J dropped 7; count of bases not matched to a gene: 1. The CDR3 is 12 amino acids. The CDR3 coding sequence is TGCGCCAGCAGCTGGACAGGAAATGAGCAGTTCTTC. Protein product: CASSWTGNEQFF.

The rearrangement joins TRBV6-5 to TRBJ1-2; a possible D gene is TRBD1 (5 bases). Germline V CDR1 and CDR2: MNHEY, SVGAGI. Trimming shortened V by 0 bases and J by 7 bases, and 15 bases separated the two germline ends. The CDR3 has 15 amino acids. The chain's CDR3 is CASSYSGLGGAGYTF. Here the CDR3 DNA reads TGTGCCAGCAGTTACTCGGGGTTGGGGGGAGCTGGCTACACCTTC.

This clone has more than one count but fewer than ten. The chain links TRBV27 to TRBJ1-1; no firm D call. CDR1 is MNHEY and CDR2 is SMNVEV in the germline V gene (reference sequence). CDR3 length equals 14 residues. Trimming took 3 bases from V and 0 from J, leaving 8 bases between them. CDR3 sequence reads: CASSFLAVNTEAFF. The CDR3 nucleotides are TGTGCCAGCAGTTTCTTAGCCGTGAACACTGAAGCTTTCTTT.

The chain couples TRBV9 to TRBJ2-5; 11 nucleotides agree with TRBD1. Per germline, CDR1 SGDLS and CDR2 YYNGEE. The ends lost 4 bases at V and 7 bases at J; junction bases unmatched: 9. This CDR3 contains 15 residues. The CDR3 region has the DNA TGTGCCAGCAGCTCATCCGGACAGGGGGCCGTGACCCAGTACTTC. It yields the protein CASSSSGQGAVTQYF.

J is TRBJ2-1 and V is TRBV4-3, with 12 bases that match TRBD1. The CDR3 loop spans 15 amino acids. Germline CDR1 is LGHNA and CDR2 is YSLEER. The ends lost 8 bases at V and 8 bases at J; junction bases unmatched: 10. The DNA of the CDR3 is TGCGCCAGCGCAATCGGGACAGGGGGCTTTTATGAGCAGTTCTTC. Translated, it gives CASAIGTGGFYEQFF.

This clone showed up just a few times. The chain combines TRBV10-1 with TRBJ2-7; no clear D gene. Germline lookup yields CDR1 WNHNN and CDR2 SYGVQD (reference sequence). The CDR3 runs to 12 residues. Trimming cost V 8 bases and J 9 bases, with 17 bases left between them. The chain's CDR3 is CASGAAVRRQYF. CDR3 DNA sequence: TGCGCCAGCGGAGCCGCGGTCAGACGGCAGTACTTC.

The chain links TRBV7-9 to TRBJ2-2, with 10 bases matching TRBD2. Germline CDR1 reads SEHNR; CDR2 reads FQNEAQ (reference sequence). V shed 4 bases and J 5 bases; nucleotides not matched to a gene: 10. This CDR3 comprises 17 residues. This chain's CDR3 is CASSSQPSGRGTGELFF. The CDR3 nucleotides are TGTGCCAGCAGCTCCCAACCTAGCGGGAGAGGGACCGGGGAGCTGTTTTTT.

This chain links TRBV5-4 with TRBJ1-2; D remains ambiguous. This CDR3 is built from 12 residues. CDR1 and CDR2 from the germline V gene are SGHNT and YYREEE (reference sequence). Trimming left V 0 bases short and J 8 bases short, with 8 bases between. The CDR3 loop reads CASSLDPRGYTF. In DNA form, the CDR3 reads TGTGCCAGCAGCTTGGACCCCAGGGGCTACACCTTC.

Here the CDR3 DNA reads TGTGCCAGCTCACCCGGAAACGGGGGGCAGAGCTATGGCTACACCTTC. Amino acids: CASSPGNGGQSYGYTF. The rearrangement uses TRBV18 and TRBJ1-2, with D possibly TRBD1 on 6 matching bases. V lost 3 bases to trimming and J lost 4 bases, with 18 bases between them. Germline V CDR1 and CDR2: KGHSH, LQKENI. CDR3 size: 16 residues.

Only one count was recorded for this clone. The rearrangement uses TRBV2 and TRBJ2-3; D is perhaps TRBD1 (6 bases). This CDR3 comprises 13 residues. CDR1 and CDR2 from the germline V gene are SNHLY and FYNNEI. V lost 6 bases and J lost 2, with 9 bases in between. Here the CDR3 DNA reads TGTGCCAGCAGACGGGGACACACAGATACGCAGTATTTT. Protein sequence: CASRRGHTDTQYF.

The chain joins TRBV27 to TRBJ2-1; 8 positions match TRBD1. The CDR3 is 14 residues long. The junction had 8 bases not matched to a gene; V was cut back by 7 bases and J by 6 bases. Germline V CDR1 and CDR2: MNHEY, SMNVEV (reference sequence). The CDR3 DNA reads as TGTGCCAGCACCGACTGGACAGGGCCCAATGAGCAGTTCTTC. This gives the protein CASTDWTGPNEQFF.

The V call is TRBV6-6, the J call TRBJ2-5; TRBD2 agrees at 7 bases. Trimming at V came to 9 bases and at J to 4 bases, leaving 14 bases not matched to a gene. Germline lookup yields CDR1 MNHNY and CDR2 SVGAGI (reference sequence). This CDR3 contains 15 residues. CDR3 DNA sequence: TGTGCCAGTTGTTCGAGGTCTACGGGAGGAGAGACCCAGTACTTC. Its protein is CASCSRSTGGETQYF.

This clone is a singleton in its sample. The chain recombines TRBV6-5 with TRBJ1-2; 7 bases are a match to TRBD1. CDR3 length: 16 residues. Looked up from germline, CDR1 is MNHEY and CDR2 is SVGAGI. Losses at the gene ends were 2 bases for V and 0 bases for J; bases not matched to a gene: 6. DNA of the CDR3: TGTGCCAGCAGTTACCGTACAGGGGTATCTAACTATGGCTACACCTTC. This encodes CASSYRTGVSNYGYTF.

The count of this clone is one. The chain joins TRBV5-1 to TRBJ1-1; D unresolved. The CDR3 sequence is 14 residues long. V lost 4 bases, J lost 3 bases, and 13 bases lay in between. Germline CDR1 is SGHRS and CDR2 is YFSETQ. CDR3 nucleotides: TGCGCCAGCAGCCTGGGTCTCGGGGACACTGAAGCTTTCTTT. It yields the protein CASSLGLGDTEAFF.

This chain uses TRBV2 with TRBJ1-3; D is perhaps TRBD1 (6 bases). From germline, CDR1 is SNHLY and CDR2 FYNNEI. Trimming stripped 2 bases from V and 2 bases from J, with 13 bases between. CDR3 length: 16 residues. The chain's CDR3 is CASSERRGPTGNTIYF. CDR3 nucleotide sequence: TGTGCCAGCAGTGAACGGCGGGGGCCCACTGGAAACACCATATATTTT.

This sequence joins TRBV19 and TRBJ1-3; D is uncertain. Germline V gene data show CDR1 as LNHDA and CDR2 as SQIVND (reference sequence). The ends were cut back, 9 bases at V and 0 bases at J, with 12 bases in the middle. The length of the CDR3 is 14 residues. This CDR3 is CASQDLISGNTIYF. CDR3 DNA: TGTGCCAGCCAGGATCTAATCTCTGGAAACACCATATATTTT.

The J gene is TRBJ2-1, the V gene TRBV11-2; D is possibly TRBD2 (5 bases). There are 14 residues in the CDR3. The germline V gene encodes CDR1 SGHAT and CDR2 FQNNGV. V gave up 5 bases and J gave up 1 base, with 9 bases separating them. CDR3 DNA sequence: TGTGCCAGCAGCCTTCCGGGGTCCTACAATGAGCAGTTCTTC. Residues: CASSLPGSYNEQFF.

V usage is TRBV5-4 and J usage is TRBJ1-1; 10 bases fit TRBD1. CDR1 is SGHNT, CDR2 YYREEE, per germline (reference sequence). Trimming removed 4 bases from V and 4 bases from J; junction bases left unmatched: 10. The CDR3 covers 16 residues. CDR3 amino acids: CASSLSARQGATEAFF. The CDR3 DNA sequence: TGTGCCAGCAGCCTATCAGCAAGACAGGGGGCCACTGAAGCTTTCTTT. Variable domain in full (rest from reference TRBV5-4 and TRBJ1-1): ETGVTQSPTHLIKTRGQQVTLRCSSQSGHNTVSWYQQALGQGPQFIFQYYREEENGRGNFPPRFSGLQFPNYSSELNVNALELDDSALYLCASSLSARQGATEAFFGQGTRLTVV.

The V gene is TRBV19, the J gene TRBJ1-5, with D possibly TRBD1 on 5 matching bases. The germline gives CDR1 LNHDA, CDR2 SQIVND (reference sequence). This CDR3 is built from 14 residues. Deletions cut 8 bases from V and 0 bases from J, with 11 bases between. The CDR3 reads CASRDRHSNQPQHF. The CDR3 bases are TGTGCCAGTCGTGACAGACATAGCAATCAGCCCCAGCATTTT.

This clone was recorded a few times. The chain is built from TRBV6-5 and TRBJ1-5; D unclear. The CDR3 totals 15 residues. Germline V gene data show CDR1 as MNHEY and CDR2 as SVGAGI. The germline V and J ends were trimmed by 5 bases and 4 bases, with 15 bases remaining between them. This chain's CDR3 is CASSPLSKFNQPQHF. In nucleotides, the CDR3 is TGTGCCAGCAGTCCCCTGAGTAAGTTTAATCAGCCCCAGCATTTT.